This T cell receptor beta chain appears in the sequencing data of a study of blood T cells in healthy people across ages. The CDR3 runs 16 residues. The germline V gene has CDR1 LGHDT and CDR2 YNNKEL (reference sequence). After removal of 4 bases from V and 6 bases from J, the junction contained 13 bases not matched to a gene. It was with a sample-barcoded 5' primer and a J-beta primer mix that a second PCR of about 6 to 12 cycles was run. TCRdb passed the 5' RACE reads through MiXCR, listing each CDR3 protein once. The profile shows more than 800,000 distinct CDR3 sequences, 40% to 50% of them singletons.

The sample was blood. The TCR was taken from an older woman in good health. V usage is TRBV3-1 and J usage is TRBJ2-3; TRBD2 agrees at 7 bases. CDR3 sequence (DNA): TGTGCCAGCAGCCGAGTAAGCGGGGCCTCCTGGGATACGCAGTATTTT. This encodes CASSRVSGASWDTQYF.